The 22 T cell receptor beta chains reported below all come from one sample, sequenced in a study of blood T cell repertoires in COVID-19. Measured with immunoSEQ multiplex PCR; TCRdb has only the in-frame clones, and not every one. This table has about 180,000 clones, 86% appearing once. Sequenced: peripheral blood. The receptors shown here come from a man aged 70 or older with active or convalescent COVID-19.

This clone was seen just once. The chain employs TRBV12-5 and TRBJ1-4; TRBD1 agrees at 8 bases. Germline CDR1 is LGHNT and CDR2 is FRNRAP. The junction had 5 bases not matched to a gene; V was cut back by 3 bases and J by 5 bases. The CDR3 length is 15 residues. CDR3 region: CASGFIRTGNEKLFF. Written as DNA, the CDR3 is TGTGCTAGTGGTTTCATCCGGACAGGGAATGAAAAACTGTTTTTT. The entire variable domain, with the rest obtained from reference TRBV12-5 and TRBJ1-4, is as follows: DARVTQTPRHKVTEMGQEVTMRCQPILGHNTVFWYRQTMMQGLELLAYFRNRAPLDDSGMPKDRFSAEMPDATLATLKIQPSEPRDSAVYFCASGFIRTGNEKLFFGSGTQLSVL.

The rearrangement uses TRBV5-1 and TRBJ1-4; D gene ambiguous. V lost 4 bases and J 5 bases, leaving 15 bases between the germline ends. The germline V gene has CDR1 SGHRS and CDR2 YFSETQ. The CDR3 sequence is 15 residues long. The CDR3 nucleotides are TGCGCCAGCAGCCCCAATTGGCCGCTGAATGAAAAACTGTTTTTT. Protein sequence: CASSPNWPLNEKLFF.

This chain connects TRBV18 to TRBJ1-1; D uncertain. The CDR3 has 16 amino acids. CDR1 is KGHSH and CDR2 is LQKENI in the germline V gene. The V and J ends lost 2 bases and 5 bases respectively, with 18 bases between them. The chain's CDR3 is CASSPRPAARGTEAFF. Written as DNA, the CDR3 is TGTGCCAGCTCACCAAGACCGGCCGCCCGAGGAACTGAAGCTTTCTTT.

The chain joins TRBV6-4 to TRBJ2-1; TRBD2 matches 12 bases. Germline values: CDR1 MRHNA, CDR2 SNTAGT. CDR3 length equals 15 residues. J was trimmed by 2 bases and V by 6 bases; bases with no gene match: 2. The CDR3, as DNA: TGTGCCAGCAGCGGACTAGCGGGAACCTACAATGAGCAGTTCTTC. Translated, it gives CASSGLAGTYNEQFF.

The CDR3 region is CASRYLGQGNTGELFF. CDR3 coding DNA: TGTGCCAGCAGATATCTGGGACAGGGGAACACCGGGGAGCTGTTTTTT. This chain uses TRBV27 with TRBJ2-2; 9 bases match TRBD1. Trimming cost V 6 bases and J 1 base; bases outside gene matches: 6. The CDR3 has 16 residues. Germline V gene sequence: CDR1 MNHEY, CDR2 SMNVEV (reference sequence).

The J gene is TRBJ1-4, the V gene TRBV10-1; 9 bases are a match to TRBD1. CDR3 length equals 14 residues. From germline, CDR1 is WNHNN and CDR2 SYGVQD (reference sequence). V lost 3 bases to trimming and J lost 5 bases; unmatched junction nucleotides: 1. DNA of the CDR3: TGCGCCAGCAGTGACGGGACAGGGAATGAAAAACTGTTTTTT. Amino acid sequence: CASSDGTGNEKLFF.

V is TRBV5-5 and J is TRBJ1-5; D perhaps matches TRBD1 (5 bases). V was clipped by 3 bases and J by 3 bases, with 13 bases between them. The CDR3 sequence is 15 residues long. The germline gives CDR1 SGHKS, CDR2 YYEKEE (reference sequence). As DNA, the CDR3 is TGTGCCAGCAGCTCGTCGGGGGATCACAATCAGCCCCAGCATTTT. It codes for CASSSSGDHNQPQHF.

This clone is a singleton in its sample. The rearrangement uses TRBV24-1 and TRBJ1-2; D gene uncertain. CDR3 length equals 12 residues. Germline CDR1 and CDR2: KGHDR and SFDVKD. Deletions cut 1 base from V and 5 bases from J, with 4 bases between. The CDR3 sequence is CATSDFGYGYTF. The DNA of the CDR3 is TGTGCCACCAGTGATTTCGGGTATGGCTACACCTTC.

The chain has TRBV29-1 and TRBJ1-1; the D gene is possibly TRBD1 (6 bases). Germline V gives CDR1 SQVTM, CDR2 ANQGSEA. The CDR3 covers 13 residues. Between the trimmed V and J ends, which lost 2 bases and 0 bases, there was a span of 7 bases. This CDR3 reads CSVETGLNTEAFF. As DNA, the CDR3 is TGCAGCGTTGAAACAGGGCTGAACACTGAAGCTTTCTTT.

This chain connects TRBV6-6 to TRBJ2-1; D not certain. The CDR3 covers 13 residues. Germline loops: CDR1 MNHNY, CDR2 SVGAGI (reference sequence). The V end was cut by 0 bases, the J end by 4 bases, with 4 bases between. The CDR3 spells CASSYSAYNEQFF. Here the CDR3 DNA reads TGTGCCAGCAGTTACTCGGCTTACAATGAGCAGTTCTTC.

The chain carries TRBV12-3 or TRBV12-4 and TRBJ1-5, with 7 bases lining up with TRBD1. The CDR3 has 13 residues. Trimming removed 5 bases from V and 5 bases from J; junction bases left unmatched: 3. The CDR3 is CASSLDRYQPQHF. The CDR3 DNA follows: TGTGCCAGCAGTCTGGACAGGTATCAGCCCCAGCATTTT.

The chain recombines TRBV6-5 with TRBJ1-3; D remains unclear. The CDR3 loop spans 14 amino acids. Trimming cost V 5 bases and J 0 bases, with 8 bases left between them. Germline-derived CDR1 and CDR2 are MNHEY and SVGAGI. The CDR3 sequence: CASSRSLSGNTIYF. CDR3 nucleotide sequence: TGTGCCAGCAGTCGAAGCCTCTCTGGAAACACCATATATTTT.

This clone was detected only a few times. This rearrangement joins TRBV9 to TRBJ2-1; no firm D call. CDR3 length: 15 amino acids. Per germline, CDR1 SGDLS and CDR2 YYNGEE. V lost 0 bases, J lost 4 bases, and 11 bases lay in between. The CDR3 DNA follows: TGTGCCAGCAGCGTAGGCGCTGACACTTACAATGAGCAGTTCTTC. Protein: CASSVGADTYNEQFF. Supplemented by reference TRBV9 and TRBJ2-1, the full variable domain reads DSGVTQTPKHLITATGQRVTLRCSPRSGDLSVYWYQQSLDQGLQFLIQYYNGEERAKGNILERFSAQQFPDLHSELNLSSLELGDSALYFCASSVGADTYNEQFFGPGTRLTVL.

The chain combines TRBV19 with TRBJ1-4; the match to TRBD1 covers 10 bases. Germline-derived CDR1 and CDR2 are LNHDA and SQIVND (reference sequence). The CDR3 consists of 17 residues. V dropped 4 bases and J dropped 1; count of bases not matched to a gene: 6. The CDR3 here is CASSTGQGKRTNEKLFF. The CDR3 DNA reads as TGTGCCAGTAGTACGGGACAGGGGAAGAGAACTAATGAAAAACTGTTTTTT.

The V gene is TRBV27, the J gene TRBJ2-6, with 12 positions matching TRBD1. V lost 5 bases, J lost 3 bases, and 5 bases stayed unmatched. Germline V lookup: CDR1 MNHEY, CDR2 SMNVEV (reference sequence). The CDR3 consists of 17 residues. The CDR3 sequence: CASSRDRGLFGANVLTF. The CDR3 DNA is TGTGCCAGCAGTCGGGACAGGGGGCTATTTGGGGCCAACGTCCTGACTTTC. Combining the CDR3 with reference TRBV27 and TRBJ2-6 gives the whole variable domain EAQVTQNPRYLITVTGKKLTVTCSQNMNHEYMSWYRQDPGLGLRQIYYSMNVEVTDKGDVPEGYKVSRKEKRNFPLILESPSPNQTSLYFCASSRDRGLFGANVLTFGAGSRLTVL.

J is TRBJ1-4 and V is TRBV12-3 or TRBV12-4, with D possibly TRBD1 on 5 matching bases. The V gene lost 2 bases and the J gene lost 12 bases, with 10 bases spanning the gap. The CDR3 length is 12 residues. CDR3 protein: CASSLLQGELFF. The CDR3 DNA is TGTGCCAGCAGTTTACTCCAGGGTGAACTGTTTTTT.

This chain connects TRBV28 to TRBJ2-3, with D possibly being TRBD1 (5 bases). This CDR3 contains 17 residues. V was cut by 5 bases and J by 1 base, with 19 bases left in between. CDR1 MDHEN and CDR2 SYDVKM come from the germline V gene. Here the CDR3 DNA reads TGTGCCAGCAGTCTACTGCTAGGGGTAACCGGCACAGATACGCAGTATTTT. Protein: CASSLLLGVTGTDTQYF.

This clone was seen only a few times. The chain is built from TRBV7-2 and TRBJ1-1, with TRBD1 as a possible D gene (5 bases). The CDR3 is 13 residues long. The V end was cut by 4 bases, the J end by 5 bases, with 11 bases between. Germline CDR1 and CDR2: SGHTA and FQGNSA. The CDR3 bases are TGTGCCAGCAGCTCACGGGGGGGAACTGAAGCTTTCTTT. It specifies CASSSRGGTEAFF.

The chain links TRBV5-1 to TRBJ2-1, with 10 bases identical to TRBD2. Germline CDR1 is SGHRS and CDR2 is YFSETQ. This CDR3 is 16 amino acids long. With V trimmed by 1 base and J by 1 base, 2 bases remained unmatched. The CDR3 spells CASSLSSGSSYNEQFF. The CDR3 bases are TGCGCCAGCAGCTTGTCTAGCGGGAGTTCCTACAATGAGCAGTTCTTC.

The rearrangement joins TRBV19 to TRBJ2-3, with TRBD1 matching 9 bases. Germline-derived CDR1 and CDR2 are LNHDA and SQIVND (reference sequence). V gave up 7 bases and J gave up 0 bases; unmatched junction bases: 2. The CDR3 loop spans 14 amino acids. This CDR3 reads CASKDRGSTDTQYF. The CDR3 bases are TGTGCCAGTAAGGACAGGGGAAGCACAGATACGCAGTATTTT. The entire variable domain, with the rest obtained from reference TRBV19 and TRBJ2-3, is as follows: DGGITQSPKYLFRKEGQNVTLSCEQNLNHDAMYWYRQDPGQGLRLIYYSQIVNDFQKGDIAEGYSVSREKKESFPLTVTSAQKNPTAFYLCASKDRGSTDTQYFGPGTRLTVL.

The chain recombines TRBV18 with TRBJ2-1; TRBD2 might be the D (7 bases). Trimming removed 6 bases from V and 5 bases from J, with 17 bases in between. CDR3 size: 15 residues. The germline V gene encodes CDR1 KGHSH and CDR2 LQKENI. The CDR3 spells CASSPSGGPDNEQFF. As DNA, the CDR3 is TGTGCCAGCTCCCCATCCGGGGGGCCGGACAATGAGCAGTTCTTC.

The rearrangement uses TRBV7-3 and TRBJ1-5; 8 bases line up with TRBD1. Germline loops: CDR1 SGHTA, CDR2 FQGTGA. The CDR3 covers 14 residues. V was clipped by 3 bases and J by 2 bases; unmatched bases: 0. The chain's CDR3 is CASSLTGGNQPQHF. The DNA of the CDR3 is TGTGCCAGCAGCTTGACAGGGGGCAATCAGCCCCAGCATTTT.